Sequencing of this T cell receptor beta chain was carried out in a study of shared clonotypes between healthy human individuals. Study summary: Those who served as donors were a couple of women and three men between the ages of 18 and 49.

The V gene's germline CDR1 is SEHNR and CDR2 FQNEAQ (reference sequence). The CDR3 spans 15 residues. V was pared by 4 bases and J by 0 bases, with 3 bases of the junction left unmatched. The repertoire was sequenced with immunoSEQ multiplex PCR; TCRdb's copy has only in-frame clones and lacks some. The repertoire has 2 million to 2.5 million clones, about 90% of them found once; the top ten carry approximately 0.4%. The receptor's source is a man between 18 and 29 years old in good health. Some clones in this sample may be carry-over from other donors' samples. The chain employs TRBV7-9 and TRBJ1-1, with 9 bases that match TRBD1. Sample: naive CD4+ T cells from PBMCs. Stated subset: CD45RA+ positively selected. CDR3 nucleotides: TGTGCCAGCAGCTGGGGACAGGGACTGAACACTGAAGCTTTCTTT. Translation: CASSWGQGLNTEAFF. Complete variable domain (other parts from reference TRBV7-9 and TRBJ1-1): DTGVSQNPRHKITKRGQNVTFRCDPISEHNRLYWYRQTLGQGPEFLTYFQNEAQLEKSRLLSDRFSAERPKGSFSTLEIQRTEQGDSAMYLCASSWGQGLNTEAFFGQGTRLTVV.